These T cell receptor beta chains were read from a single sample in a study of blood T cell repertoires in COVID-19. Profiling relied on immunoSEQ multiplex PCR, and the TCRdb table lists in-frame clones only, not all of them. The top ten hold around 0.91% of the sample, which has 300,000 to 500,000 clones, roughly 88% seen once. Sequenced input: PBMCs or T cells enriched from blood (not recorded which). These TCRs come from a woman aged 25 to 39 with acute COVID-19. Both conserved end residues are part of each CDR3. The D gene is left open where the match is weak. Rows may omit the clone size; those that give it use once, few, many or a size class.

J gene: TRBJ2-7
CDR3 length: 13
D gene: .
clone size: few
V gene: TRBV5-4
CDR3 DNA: TGTGCCAGCAGCTTGCGAGGGAGCTACGAGCAGTACTTC
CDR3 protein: CASSLRGSYEQYF

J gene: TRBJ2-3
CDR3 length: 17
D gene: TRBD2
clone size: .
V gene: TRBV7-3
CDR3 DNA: TGTGCCAGCAGCTTATCGGGTAGCGGGGGGGCCAAAGATACGCAGTATTTT
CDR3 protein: CASSLSGSGGAKDTQYF

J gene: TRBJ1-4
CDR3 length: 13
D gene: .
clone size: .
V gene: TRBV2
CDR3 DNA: TGTGCCAGCAGTGGACAGGTGAATGAAAAACTGTTTTTT
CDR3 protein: CASSGQVNEKLFF

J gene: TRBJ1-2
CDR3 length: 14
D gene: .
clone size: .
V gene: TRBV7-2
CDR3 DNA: TGTGCCAGCAGCTTACGTGGTAGCGGCTATGGCTACACCTTC
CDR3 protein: CASSLRGSGYGYTF

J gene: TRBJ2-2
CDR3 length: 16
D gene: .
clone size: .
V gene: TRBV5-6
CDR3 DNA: TGTGCCAGCAGCTGGGGTGGGCAGGGGAACACCGGGGAGCTGTTTTTT
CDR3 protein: CASSWGGQGNTGELFF

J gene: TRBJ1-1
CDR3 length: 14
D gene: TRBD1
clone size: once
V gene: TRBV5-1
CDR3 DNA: TGCGCCAGCAGCATAGGGACAGAGGATATGAAAGCTTTCTTT
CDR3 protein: CASSIGTEDMKAFF

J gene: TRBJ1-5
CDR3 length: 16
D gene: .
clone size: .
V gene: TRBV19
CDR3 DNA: TGTGCCAGTAGTATAGGTTCCGGGAGTAGCAATCAGCCCCAGCATTTT
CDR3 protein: CASSIGSGSSNQPQHF

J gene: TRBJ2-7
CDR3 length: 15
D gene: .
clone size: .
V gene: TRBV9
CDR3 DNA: TGTGCCAGCAGCCCTATGATTAATCTCCCCCACGAGCAGTACTTC
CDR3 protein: CASSPMINLPHEQYF

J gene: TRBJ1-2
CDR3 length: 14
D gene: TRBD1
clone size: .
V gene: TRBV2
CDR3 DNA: TGTGCCAGCACCAGTGACAGGGGGCCCGGTGGCTACACCTTC
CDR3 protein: CASTSDRGPGGYTF

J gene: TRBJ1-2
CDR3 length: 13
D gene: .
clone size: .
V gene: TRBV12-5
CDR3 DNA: TGTGCTAGTGGTTTGGGGGCAAGCTATGGCTACACCTTC
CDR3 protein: CASGLGASYGYTF

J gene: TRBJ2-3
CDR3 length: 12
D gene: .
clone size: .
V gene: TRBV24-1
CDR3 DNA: TGTGCCACCAGCCGAGGGTTGGGTACGCAGTATTTT
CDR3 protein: CATSRGLGTQYF

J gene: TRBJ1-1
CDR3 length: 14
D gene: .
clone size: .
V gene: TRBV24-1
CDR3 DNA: TGTGCCACCAGTGATCGAAGGGAGGGGACTGAAGCTTTCTTT
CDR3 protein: CATSDRREGTEAFF

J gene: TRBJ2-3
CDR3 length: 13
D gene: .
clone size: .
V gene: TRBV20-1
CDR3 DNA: TGCAGTGCTAGTGATCGCAGGGGCGATACGCAGTATTTT
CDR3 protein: CSASDRRGDTQYF

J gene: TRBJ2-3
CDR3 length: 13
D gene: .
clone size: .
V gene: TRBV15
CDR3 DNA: TGTGCCACCAGCAGAGAGCAGGAACGGGATGAGTATTTT
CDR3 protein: CATSREQERDEYF

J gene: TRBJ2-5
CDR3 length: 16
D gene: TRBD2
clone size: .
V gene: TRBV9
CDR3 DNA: TGTGCCAGCAGCGTAAAAAGCGGGGGTGGCCAAGAGACCCAGTACTTC
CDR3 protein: CASSVKSGGGQETQYF

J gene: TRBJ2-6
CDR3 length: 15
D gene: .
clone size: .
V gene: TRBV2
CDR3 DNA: TGTGCCAGCAGTGAAAGCGTTCCGGGGGCCAACGTCCTGACTTTC
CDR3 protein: CASSESVPGANVLTF

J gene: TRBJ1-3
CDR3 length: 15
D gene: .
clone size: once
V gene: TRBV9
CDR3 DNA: TGTGCCAGCAGCCCTTTGGGCGTCTCTGGAAACACCATATATTTT
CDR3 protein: CASSPLGVSGNTIYF

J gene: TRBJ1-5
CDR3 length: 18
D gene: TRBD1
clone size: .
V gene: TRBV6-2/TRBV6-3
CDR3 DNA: TGTGCCAGCAGCCCGCCGCCGGGACAGGGGATAAACAATCAGCCCCAGCATTTT
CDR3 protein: CASSPPPGQGINNQPQHF

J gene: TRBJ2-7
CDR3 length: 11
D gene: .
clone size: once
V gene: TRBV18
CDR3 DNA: TGTGCCAGCTCATCCCGGGGGGAGCAGTACTTC
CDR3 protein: CASSSRGEQYF

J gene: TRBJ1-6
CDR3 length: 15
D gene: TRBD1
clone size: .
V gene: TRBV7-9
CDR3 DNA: TGTGCCAGCAGCTATGGGGGGACAGAGAATTCACCCCTCCACTTT
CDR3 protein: CASSYGGTENSPLHF

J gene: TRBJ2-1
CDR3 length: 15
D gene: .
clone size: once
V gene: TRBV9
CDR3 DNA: TGTGCCAGCAGCGTCCAACCACAGGGTTTCGATGAGCAGTTCTTC
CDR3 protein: CASSVQPQGFDEQFF

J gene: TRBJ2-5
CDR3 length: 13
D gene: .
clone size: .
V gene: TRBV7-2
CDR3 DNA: TGTGCCAGCAGCTTGTTTTGGCAGGAGACCCAGTACTTC
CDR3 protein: CASSLFWQETQYF

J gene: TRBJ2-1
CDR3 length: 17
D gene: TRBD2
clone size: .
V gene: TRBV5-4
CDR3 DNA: TGTGCCAGCAGCTTCTCTCTTGGCGGGGGGGCCTTGGATGAGCAGTTCTTC
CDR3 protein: CASSFSLGGGALDEQFF

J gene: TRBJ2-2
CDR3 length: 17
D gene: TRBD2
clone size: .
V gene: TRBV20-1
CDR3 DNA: TGCAGTGCGAGTGAGCCTAGCGGGGGCCCGAACACCGGGGAGCTGTTTTTT
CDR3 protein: CSASEPSGGPNTGELFF

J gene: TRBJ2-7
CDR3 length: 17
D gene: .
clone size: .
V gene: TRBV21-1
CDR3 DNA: TGTGCCAGCAGCAAAGCAATCCAGCGGGGGGGACCCTACGAGCAGTACTTC
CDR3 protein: CASSKAIQRGGPYEQYF

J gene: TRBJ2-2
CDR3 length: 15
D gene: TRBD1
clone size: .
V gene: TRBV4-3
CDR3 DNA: TGCGCCAGCAGCCAGGGGACAGGGGGAACCGGGGAGCTGTTTTTT
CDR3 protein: CASSQGTGGTGELFF

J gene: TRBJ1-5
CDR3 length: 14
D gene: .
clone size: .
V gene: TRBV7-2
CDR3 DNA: TGTGCCAGCAGCCCGAGTTTCTCCGGTCAGCCCCAGCATTTT
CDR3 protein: CASSPSFSGQPQHF

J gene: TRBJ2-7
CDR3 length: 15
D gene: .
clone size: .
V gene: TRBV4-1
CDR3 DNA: TGCGCCAGCAGCCAGAGCTACAGGGAATATTACGAGCAGTACTTC
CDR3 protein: CASSQSYREYYEQYF

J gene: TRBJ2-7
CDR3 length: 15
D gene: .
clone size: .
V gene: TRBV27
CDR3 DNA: TGTGCCAGCAGTTTTAAGGGGTATATGACCTACGAGCAGTACTTC
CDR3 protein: CASSFKGYMTYEQYF

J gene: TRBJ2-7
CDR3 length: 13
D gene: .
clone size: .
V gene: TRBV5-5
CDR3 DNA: TGTGCCAGCAGCTTGGGAGAGTCCTACGAGCAGTACTTC
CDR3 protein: CASSLGESYEQYF

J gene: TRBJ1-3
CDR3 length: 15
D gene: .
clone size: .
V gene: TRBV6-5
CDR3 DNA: TGTGCCAGCAGCATCTCGGGTAGAGTTGGAAACACCATATATTTT
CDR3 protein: CASSISGRVGNTIYF

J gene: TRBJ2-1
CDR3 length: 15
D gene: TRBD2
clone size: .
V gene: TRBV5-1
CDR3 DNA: TGCGCCAGCAGCCACGGACTAGCGGGGGAGAGTGAGCAGTTCTTC
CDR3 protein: CASSHGLAGESEQFF

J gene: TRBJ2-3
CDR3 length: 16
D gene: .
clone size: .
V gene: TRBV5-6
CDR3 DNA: TGTGCCAGCAGCTTTGCACCGGGACAAAGCACAGATACGCAGTATTTT
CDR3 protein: CASSFAPGQSTDTQYF